One and the same sample provided the 11 T cell receptor beta chains below, sequenced in a study of blood T cell repertoires in COVID-19. TCRdb's copy holds only in-frame clones and misses some; the assay was immunoSEQ multiplex PCR. In the table there are roughly 40,000 clones, about 87% of which are singletons. Sequenced material: peripheral blood. The receptors here all came from a woman aged 70-85 years with acute or convalescent COVID-19.

The V gene is TRBV5-1, the J gene TRBJ2-2; 8 bases line up with TRBD2. With V trimmed by 4 bases and J by 6 bases, 11 bases remained unmatched. The CDR3 is 16 residues long. Germline V gene lookup returns CDR1 SGHRS and CDR2 YFSETQ. The CDR3, as DNA: TGCGCCAGCAGCCCCACCGGGGGGGTTCCCCCCGGGGAGCTGTTTTTT. It encodes CASSPTGGVPPGELFF.

This clone occurred a few times. The chain joins TRBV7-8 to TRBJ2-7; no reliable D call. Trimming stripped 5 bases from V and 6 bases from J, with 8 bases between. Germline V gene sequence: CDR1 SGHVS, CDR2 FQNEAQ. CDR3 length: 11 residues. CDR3: CASSARGEQYV. The CDR3 bases are TGTGCCAGCAGCGCGAGAGGCGAGCAGTACGTC.

The V call is TRBV2, the J call TRBJ2-1, with 8 bases matching TRBD2. The V segment lost 5 bases and the J segment 1 base; nucleotides outside the gene matches: 4. Germline CDR1 SNHLY, CDR2 FYNNEI. The CDR3 totals 15 residues. The CDR3 DNA is TGTGCCAGCAGTCCCAGCGGGGGTTCCTACAATGAGCAGTTCTTC. It is translated as CASSPSGGSYNEQFF.

The gene calls are TRBV6-6 and TRBJ2-1, with D possibly matching TRBD1 (5 bases). This CDR3 is built from 16 residues. Germline assignment: CDR1 MNHNY and CDR2 SVGAGI (reference sequence). V shed 6 bases and J shed 0 bases, with 15 bases lying between them. The CDR3 sequence: CASSPGLGISYNEQFF. CDR3 coding DNA: TGTGCCAGCAGCCCAGGGTTAGGCATCTCCTACAATGAGCAGTTCTTC.

The rearrangement joins TRBV18 to TRBJ1-1; unclear D gene. V gave up 2 bases and J gave up 5 bases, with 9 bases separating them. There are 13 residues in the CDR3. Germline lookup yields CDR1 KGHSH and CDR2 LQKENI. The CDR3 DNA reads as TGTGCCAGCTCACCATTCCCGAGGACTGAAGCTTTCTTT. Amino acid sequence: CASSPFPRTEAFF. The whole variable domain, remainder taken from reference TRBV18 and TRBJ1-1, is NAGVMQNPRHLVRRRGQEARLRCSPMKGHSHVYWYRQLPEEGLKFMVYLQKENIIDESGMPKERFSAEFPKEGPSILRIQQVVRGDSAAYFCASSPFPRTEAFFGQGTRLTVV.

The V gene is TRBV19, the J gene TRBJ1-1, with 9 nucleotides matching TRBD1. J was trimmed by 3 bases and V by 7 bases; bases with no gene match: 3. The germline V gene encodes CDR1 LNHDA and CDR2 SQIVND (reference sequence). This CDR3 is built from 13 residues. The CDR3 nucleotides are TGTGCCAGTACGACAGGGGGATACACTGAAGCTTTCTTT. It codes for CASTTGGYTEAFF.

The chain employs TRBV10-1 and TRBJ1-1, with D hard to call. Germline values: CDR1 WNHNN, CDR2 SYGVQD (reference sequence). There are 13 residues in the CDR3. V was trimmed by 7 bases and J by 10 bases, leaving 19 bases between them. The CDR3 sequence: CASTREAGSRAFF. The CDR3 coding sequence is TGCGCCAGCACCCGGGAGGCAGGCTCGAGAGCTTTCTTT.

This clone was seen only once. The chain joins TRBV5-1 to TRBJ2-3; a possible D gene is TRBD1 (5 bases). The CDR3 length is 15 residues. Trimming cost V 4 bases and J 0 bases, with 12 bases left between them. CDR1 and CDR2 (germline): SGHRS, YFSETQ. The CDR3 here is CASSPTGFSTDTQYF. The CDR3, as DNA: TGCGCCAGCAGCCCAACAGGTTTTAGCACAGATACGCAGTATTTT.

The chain uses TRBV30 and TRBJ2-3; no reliable D call. This CDR3 has 12 residues. V was pared by 4 bases and J by 4 bases, with 9 bases between. Germline V gene lookup returns CDR1 GTSNPN and CDR2 SVGIG (reference sequence). This chain's CDR3 is CAWTLSSDTQYF. CDR3 DNA: TGTGCCTGGACCTTATCTTCAGATACGCAGTATTTT.

The V and J genes are TRBV10-1 and TRBJ2-5, with no clear D. Trimming stripped 0 bases from V and 3 bases from J, with 5 bases between. The CDR3 is 13 amino acids. Germline CDR1 and CDR2: WNHNN and SYGVQD (reference sequence). As DNA, the CDR3 is TGCGCCAGCAGTGAGTCCTTTAAAGAGACCCAGTACTTC. As protein: CASSESFKETQYF.

J is TRBJ2-1 and V is TRBV18, with 7 bases aligning to TRBD1. From germline, CDR1 is KGHSH and CDR2 LQKENI. V shed 6 bases, J shed 6 bases, and the junction held 14 bases outside the gene matches. The CDR3 is 16 amino acids. The CDR3: CASSWSGQIRSNEQFF. The CDR3, as DNA: TGTGCCAGCTCGTGGTCGGGACAGATTCGTAGCAATGAGCAGTTCTTC.